One sample yielded the 23 T cell receptor beta chains listed below, sequenced in a study of cytomegalovirus exposure and HLA in healthy donors. 13 Jbeta primers and 60 Vbeta primers were used for the PCR. Assay used: immunoSEQ multiplex PCR; TCRdb lists only in-frame clones, some missing. The sample lists 150,000 to 190,000 clones, around 82% occurring once. Sequences were obtained from PBMCs. These receptors were collected from a woman between 45 and 60 years old in good health and CMV-seropositive.

Points on this clone: The same CDR3 can be traced to other DNA sequences in this sample. This chain joins TRBV18 and TRBJ2-7; 7 bases agree with TRBD1. V lost 3 bases and J lost 2; bases outside the gene matches: 4. CDR3 size: 14 residues. Per the germline V gene, CDR1 is KGHSH and CDR2 is LQKENI. The DNA for the CDR3 is TGTGCCAGCTCACCCCGGGACAGAGCCTACGAGCAGTACTTC. It yields the protein CASSPRDRAYEQYF.

The genes are TRBV6-1 and TRBJ1-1; tentatively, D is TRBD1 (6 bases). The CDR3 loop spans 13 amino acids. V was shortened by 6 bases and J by 5 bases, with 13 bases between the two germline ends. Germline assignment: CDR1 MNHNS and CDR2 SASEGT. The CDR3 protein is CASSPPGTTEAFF. DNA for the CDR3: TGTGCCAGCAGCCCCCCCGGGACAACTGAAGCTTTCTTT.

This chain links TRBV6-1 with TRBJ1-3; possibly TRBD1 for D (6 bases). The CDR3 totals 14 residues. Looked up from germline, CDR1 is MNHNS and CDR2 is SASEGT. V lost 6 bases and J lost 4, with 13 bases in between. The DNA of the CDR3 is TGTGCCAGCAGCATTACAGGGAGCGGAAACACCATATATTTT. Amino acid sequence: CASSITGSGNTIYF.

J is TRBJ1-5 and V is TRBV10-2; D not resolved. The germline gives CDR1 WSHSY, CDR2 SAAADI. V gave up 3 bases and J gave up 9 bases, with 12 bases separating them. This CDR3 is 13 amino acids long. For the CDR3, the DNA is TGCGCCAGCAGTGAATCCCCACAGTGGCCCCAGCATTTT. This sequence encodes CASSESPQWPQHF.

V and J are TRBV29-1 and TRBJ1-2, with D possibly being TRBD1 (6 bases). Trimming removed 3 bases at V and 0 bases at J, with 8 bases between. The CDR3 covers 13 residues. CDR1 is SQVTM, CDR2 ANQGSEA, per germline. CDR3 sequence reads: CSVDRGSNYGYTF. The CDR3 bases are TGCAGCGTTGATAGGGGGTCTAACTATGGCTACACCTTC.

DNA of the CDR3: TGTGCCAGCAGCGTAGGAGCTAGGACTAGCGGGGGATCAGATACGCAGTATTTT. Translated, it gives CASSVGARTSGGSDTQYF. The J gene is TRBJ2-3, the V gene TRBV9; 13 bases map to TRBD2. Per the germline V gene, CDR1 is SGDLS and CDR2 is YYNGEE. V dropped 0 bases and J dropped 4; count of bases not matched to a gene: 8. The CDR3 is made up of 18 amino acids.

This chain uses TRBV7-6 with TRBJ2-2; D remains ambiguous. V gave up 0 bases and J gave up 6 bases, with 5 bases separating them. Germline lookup yields CDR1 SGHVS and CDR2 FNYEAQ. This CDR3 region has 13 residues. Here the CDR3 reads CASSLARAGELFF. CDR3 DNA: TGTGCCAGCAGCTTAGCCCGGGCCGGGGAGCTGTTTTTT.

J is TRBJ1-4 and V is TRBV5-1, with D tentatively TRBD1 (5 bases). The CDR3 has 13 residues. Per germline, CDR1 SGHRS and CDR2 YFSETQ. V was shortened by 0 bases and J by 6 bases, with 6 bases between the two germline ends. CDR3 region: CASSLEGDEKLFF. CDR3 coding DNA: TGCGCCAGCAGCTTGGAAGGGGATGAAAAACTGTTTTTT.

V is TRBV9 and J is TRBJ1-1; D is ambiguous. V lost 1 base and J 3 bases, leaving 7 bases between the germline ends. CDR1 and CDR2 (germline): SGDLS, YYNGEE. This CDR3 spans 13 amino acids. The CDR3 DNA reads as TGTGCCAGCAGCGTAAGAGCGGACACTGAAGCTTTCTTT. This codes for CASSVRADTEAFF. The whole variable domain, remainder taken from reference TRBV9 and TRBJ1-1, is DSGVTQTPKHLITATGQRVTLRCSPRSGDLSVYWYQQSLDQGLQFLIQYYNGEERAKGNILERFSAQQFPDLHSELNLSSLELGDSALYFCASSVRADTEAFFGQGTRLTVV.

This clone has only a few counts. The V call is TRBV10-3, the J call TRBJ2-6; 9 bases are shared with TRBD2. V lost 10 bases and J lost 3; bases outside the gene matches: 7. This CDR3 is 15 amino acids long. The germline gives CDR1 ENHRY, CDR2 SYGVKD. CDR3 in amino acids: CASAGTSIGANVLTF. Written as DNA, the CDR3 is TGTGCCAGCGCCGGGACTAGCATTGGGGCCAACGTCCTGACTTTC.

This clone was counted once. The gene calls are TRBV7-9 and TRBJ2-7; 10 bases align to TRBD1. The CDR3 extends over 15 amino acids. V lost 5 bases and J lost 2; bases outside the gene matches: 6. Germline CDR1 is SEHNR and CDR2 is FQNEAQ (reference sequence). CDR3 amino acids: CASSQDRGSPYEQYF. The DNA for the CDR3 is TGTGCCAGCAGCCAGGACAGGGGGTCCCCCTACGAGCAGTACTTC.

This clone came up a few times. J is TRBJ2-7 and V is TRBV6-1, with D perhaps TRBD1 (5 bases). The CDR3 runs 14 residues. CDR1 and CDR2 from the germline V gene are MNHNS and SASEGT. Trimming left V 4 bases short and J 5 bases short, with 15 bases between. CDR3 sequence reads: CASSALGPPNEQYF. CDR3 sequence (DNA): TGTGCCAGCAGTGCTCTGGGGCCCCCCAACGAGCAGTACTTC.

The chain links TRBV2 to TRBJ1-2, with TRBD1 identical over 8 bases. The V segment lost 2 bases and the J segment 0 bases; nucleotides outside the gene matches: 11. The CDR3 length is 18 residues. Germline-derived CDR1 and CDR2 are SNHLY and FYNNEI. CDR3 coding DNA: TGTGCCAGCAGTGAACTTAGGACAGGGAAGGGGTCTAACTATGGCTACACCTTC. Translation gives CASSELRTGKGSNYGYTF.

The rearrangement links TRBV27 to TRBJ1-2; 10 positions agree with TRBD1. With V trimmed by 6 bases and J by 8 bases, 6 bases remained unmatched. CDR3 size: 13 residues. Germline CDR1 and CDR2: MNHEY and SMNVEV (reference sequence). CDR3 coding DNA: TGTGCCAGCAGAAGACAGGGGGCGGAGGGCTACACCTTC. Amino acids: CASRRQGAEGYTF.

This chain joins TRBV7-3 and TRBJ2-3, with 8 bases fitting TRBD2. With 7 bases clipped from V and 6 bases from J, the junction kept 12 bases outside the gene matches. Germline-derived CDR1 and CDR2 are SGHTA and FQGTGA. The CDR3 covers 15 residues. The CDR3 DNA is TGTGCCAGCACCCCCAGCGGGGGATGGTTGGATACGCAGTATTTT. This codes for CASTPSGGWLDTQYF.

The V call is TRBV27, the J call TRBJ2-2; 9 nucleotides line up with TRBD1. Per germline, CDR1 MNHEY and CDR2 SMNVEV (reference sequence). CDR3 length equals 16 residues. V lost 1 base, J lost 5 bases, and 5 bases stayed unmatched. As DNA, the CDR3 is TGTGCCAGCAGTTTATTGGGGACAGGGCGGACCGGGGAGCTGTTTTTT. Its protein is CASSLLGTGRTGELFF.

The chain is built from TRBV2 and TRBJ1-6; possible D gene TRBD1, 6 bases. The V end was cut by 4 bases, the J end by 9 bases, with 16 bases between. This CDR3 has 15 residues. Per germline, CDR1 SNHLY and CDR2 FYNNEI. CDR3 sequence reads: CASSGTGIAGSPLHF. Here the CDR3 DNA reads TGTGCCAGCAGTGGAACAGGGATAGCTGGTTCACCCCTCCACTTT. Together with reference TRBV2 and TRBJ1-6, the CDR3 gives the full variable domain: EPEVTQTPSHQVTQMGQEVILRCVPISNHLYFYWYRQILGQKVEFLVSFYNNEISEKSEIFDDQFSVERPDGSNFTLKIRSTKLEDSAMYFCASSGTGIAGSPLHFGNGTRLTVT.

The chain recombines TRBV10-3 with TRBJ1-2; 8 bases are a match to TRBD1. J was trimmed by 1 base and V by 6 bases; bases with no gene match: 4. CDR3 size: 14 residues. CDR1 and CDR2 from the germline V gene are ENHRY and SYGVKD. CDR3 nucleotides: TGTGCCATCAGCCGGACAGGGCTTAACTATGGCTACACCTTC. Protein product: CAISRTGLNYGYTF.

The chain is built from TRBV7-9 and TRBJ1-1; 9 nucleotides align to TRBD1. The germline V gene has CDR1 SEHNR and CDR2 FQNEAQ (reference sequence). The CDR3 covers 13 residues. Trimming cost V 5 bases and J 4 bases; bases outside gene matches: 2. The CDR3: CASSPTGGTEAFF. CDR3 coding DNA: TGTGCCAGCAGCCCGACAGGGGGCACTGAAGCTTTCTTT.

The chain joins TRBV2 to TRBJ1-1, with unresolved D. The CDR3 length is 19 residues. The ends were cut back, 1 base at V and 2 bases at J, with 23 bases in the middle. The V gene's germline CDR1 is SNHLY and CDR2 FYNNEI. CDR3 nucleotide sequence: TGTGCCAGCAGTGAAGACCGGAATGATCCGACGAGGGTTAACACTGAAGCTTTCTTT. This sequence encodes CASSEDRNDPTRVNTEAFF. The complete variable domain, with remaining parts taken from reference TRBV2 and TRBJ1-1, reads EPEVTQTPSHQVTQMGQEVILRCVPISNHLYFYWYRQILGQKVEFLVSFYNNEISEKSEIFDDQFSVERPDGSNFTLKIRSTKLEDSAMYFCASSEDRNDPTRVNTEAFFGQGTRLTVV.

The chain joins TRBV7-5 to TRBJ1-5. TRBV7-5 is given as a pseudogene. The CDR3 spans 17 residues. Here the CDR3 DNA reads TGTGCCAGAAGCCTCCTAAGGAGGTTGTATAGCAATCAGCCCCAGCATTTT. Amino acid sequence: CARSLLRRLYSNQPQHF.

The chain couples TRBV11-2 to TRBJ1-1, with D possibly being TRBD1 (5 bases). The CDR3 totals 14 residues. Trimming took 1 base from V and 8 from J, leaving 14 bases between them. Looked up from germline, CDR1 is SGHAT and CDR2 is FQNNGV. The DNA for the CDR3 is TGTGCCAGCAGCTTAGTGGGCACAGGAGACGAAGCTTTCTTT. Its translation is CASSLVGTGDEAFF.

In this sample, this clone turned up a few times. The chain employs TRBV7-2 and TRBJ1-3, with 12 bases aligning to TRBD1. The CDR3 consists of 17 residues. Germline CDR1 and CDR2: SGHTA and FQGNSA. J was trimmed by 4 bases and V by 6 bases; bases with no gene match: 10. Here the CDR3 DNA reads TGTGCCAGCAGTTATCCGGGACAGGGGGCGGGGGGAAACACCATATATTTT. Its translation is CASSYPGQGAGGNTIYF. Full variable domain (remainder filled in from reference TRBV7-2 and TRBJ1-3): GAGVSQSPSNKVTEKGKDVELRCDPISGHTALYWYRQSLGQGLEFLIYFQGNSAPDKSGLPSDRFSAERTGGSVSTLTIQRTQQEDSAVYLCASSYPGQGAGGNTIYFGEGSWLTVV.